Each of the 21 T cell receptor beta chains below was sequenced from the same sample in a study of cytomegalovirus exposure and HLA in healthy donors. Amplification used 60 Vbeta primers and 13 Jbeta primers. Profiled with immunoSEQ multiplex PCR; TCRdb holds only in-frame clones, not every one. The sample consists of about 140,000 clones, about 80% of them appearing once. The sample was PBMCs. These receptors were taken from a man in his forties or fifties in good health and CMV-seropositive.

The rearrangement uses TRBV19 and TRBJ1-1; TRBD1 aligns across 7 bases. CDR1 LNHDA and CDR2 SQIVND come from the germline V gene (reference sequence). The CDR3 runs 15 residues. With 1 base clipped from V and 4 bases from J, the junction kept 6 bases outside the gene matches. The CDR3 reads CASSIGLDRRTEAFF. The CDR3 DNA reads TGTGCCAGTAGTATAGGGCTGGACAGGCGCACTGAAGCTTTCTTT.

V is TRBV2 and J is TRBJ1-1; TRBD1 is a possible D gene (6 bases). Germline CDR1 is SNHLY and CDR2 is FYNNEI. Trimming took 5 bases from V and 5 from J, leaving 15 bases between them. The CDR3 loop spans 14 amino acids. DNA of the CDR3: TGTGCCAGCAGTCCCAGGGGCCAGGGAACTGAAGCTTTCTTT. Translated, it gives CASSPRGQGTEAFF. The variable domain in full, with the rest retrieved from reference TRBV2 and TRBJ1-1, is EPEVTQTPSHQVTQMGQEVILRCVPISNHLYFYWYRQILGQKVEFLVSFYNNEISEKSEIFDDQFSVERPDGSNFTLKIRSTKLEDSAMYFCASSPRGQGTEAFFGQGTRLTVV.

The chain combines TRBV7-3 with TRBJ2-3, with TRBD2 identical over 7 bases. In germline, CDR1 is SGHTA, CDR2 FQGTGA. J lost 9 bases, V lost 8 bases, and 8 bases had no gene match. This CDR3 has 12 amino acids. CDR3 region: CASVGEGQTQYF. CDR3 coding DNA: TGTGCCAGCGTGGGGGAGGGGCAAACGCAGTATTTT.

By sample fraction, this clone is medium-sized. J is TRBJ1-1 and V is TRBV2, with a weak D call TRBD1 (6 bases). CDR3 length: 15 residues. Germline values: CDR1 SNHLY, CDR2 FYNNEI. Trimming took 3 bases from V and 0 from J, leaving 11 bases between them. Here the CDR3 reads CASSDWGQLNTEAFF. CDR3 DNA: TGTGCCAGCAGTGACTGGGGGCAGTTGAACACTGAAGCTTTCTTT.

The chain carries TRBV7-8 and TRBJ1-1; no firm D call. The CDR3 runs to 16 residues. CDR1 SGHVS and CDR2 FQNEAQ come from the germline V gene. The ends were cut back, 5 bases at V and 0 bases at J, with 16 bases in the middle. The CDR3 reads CASSDNRSGMNTEAFF. Here the CDR3 DNA reads TGTGCCAGCAGCGACAATCGATCCGGGATGAACACTGAAGCTTTCTTT.

The rearrangement joins TRBV27 to TRBJ2-1; 9 bases agree with TRBD2. The CDR3 has 16 amino acids. J was trimmed by 0 bases and V by 5 bases; bases with no gene match: 5. The germline V gene has CDR1 MNHEY and CDR2 SMNVEV (reference sequence). The CDR3 DNA follows: TGTGCCAGCAGTAGCCGTAGCGGGGGCTCCTACAATGAGCAGTTCTTC. Its translation is CASSSRSGGSYNEQFF.

This chain uses TRBV5-6 with TRBJ2-7; 9 bases align to TRBD1. Trimming took 4 bases from V and 1 from J; bases not matched to a gene: 3. This CDR3 is 14 amino acids long. Germline V gene lookup returns CDR1 SGHDT and CDR2 YYEEEE. This CDR3 reads CASSRGQGSYEQYF. CDR3 DNA: TGTGCCAGCAGCCGAGGACAGGGGTCCTACGAGCAGTACTTC.

The chain links TRBV5-1 to TRBJ2-7; 10 positions match TRBD2. Germline V gene lookup returns CDR1 SGHRS and CDR2 YFSETQ. The CDR3 length is 16 residues. V lost 0 bases, J lost 2 bases, and 5 bases stayed unmatched. The CDR3 DNA reads as TGCGCCAGCAGCTTGGGGGGGACTAGCGTTGCCTACGAGCAGTACTTC. Protein sequence: CASSLGGTSVAYEQYF.

V gene TRBV14 combines with J gene TRBJ1-1, with D possibly matching TRBD1 (6 bases). The CDR3 has 13 residues. The ends were cut back, 4 bases at V and 4 bases at J, with 10 bases in the middle. In germline, CDR1 is SGHDN, CDR2 FVKESK. The CDR3 bases are TGTGCCAGCAGCCTCGACAGGTCCACTGAAGCTTTCTTT. This sequence encodes CASSLDRSTEAFF.

The genes are TRBV30 and TRBJ1-2; maybe TRBD1 (6 bases). CDR3 length equals 13 residues. Germline lookup yields CDR1 GTSNPN and CDR2 SVGIG (reference sequence). V lost 3 bases to trimming and J lost 3 bases, with 11 bases between them. The CDR3 region is CAWRVQGDYGYTF. The CDR3, as DNA: TGTGCCTGGAGGGTACAGGGAGACTATGGCTACACCTTC.

This chain connects TRBV7-3 to TRBJ1-2; 10 bases agree with TRBD1. Losses at the gene ends were 2 bases for V and 9 bases for J; bases not matched to a gene: 3. CDR1 is SGHTA and CDR2 is FQGTGA in the germline V gene. This CDR3 is 13 amino acids long. CDR3 DNA sequence: TGTGCCAGCAGCTTAGGGACAGGGGATAGCTACACCTTC. It yields the protein CASSLGTGDSYTF.

The gene calls are TRBV5-1 and TRBJ2-5; tentative D call: TRBD2 (5 bases). The CDR3 spans 15 residues. Germline V CDR1 and CDR2: SGHRS, YFSETQ. V was cut by 1 base and J by 2 bases, with 12 bases left in between. CDR3 region: CASSLNKGDQETQYF. Here the CDR3 DNA reads TGCGCCAGCAGCTTGAACAAGGGAGATCAAGAGACCCAGTACTTC.

The J gene is TRBJ1-1, the V gene TRBV5-1; D ambiguous. Trimming left V 0 bases short and J 1 base short, with 13 bases between. The CDR3 has 16 amino acids. CDR1 is SGHRS, CDR2 YFSETQ, per germline. The CDR3 DNA sequence: TGCGCCAGCAGCTTGGATCTACGGTCAGGGAACACTGAAGCTTTCTTT. It translates to CASSLDLRSGNTEAFF.

The J gene is TRBJ2-5, the V gene TRBV6-5; D not certain. Germline V gene data show CDR1 as MNHEY and CDR2 as SVGAGI. The CDR3 sequence is 12 residues long. Trimming shortened V by 5 bases and J by 5 bases, and 9 bases separated the two germline ends. The CDR3 reads CASSGWAETQYF. CDR3 DNA: TGTGCCAGCAGTGGATGGGCGGAGACCCAGTACTTC.

The chain recombines TRBV6-5 with TRBJ2-3; the D gene is possibly TRBD1 (6 bases). This CDR3 has 15 residues. The V end lost 0 bases, the J end lost 5 bases, and 12 bases lay between the germline ends. Germline-derived CDR1 and CDR2 are MNHEY and SVGAGI. The CDR3 DNA reads TGTGCCAGCAGTTACTCCCGGGACACTCTAGATACGCAGTATTTT. It codes for CASSYSRDTLDTQYF.

The chain recombines TRBV5-4 with TRBJ2-1, with 12 bases fitting TRBD2. The V gene's germline CDR1 is SGHNT and CDR2 YYREEE (reference sequence). J gave up 8 bases and V 1 base, and 4 bases lay outside the gene matches. The CDR3 totals 15 residues. The CDR3, as DNA: TGTGCCAGCAGCTTGCTAGCGGGAGGGCAGGATGAGCAGTTCTTC. The encoded protein is CASSLLAGGQDEQFF.

This chain links TRBV30 with TRBJ1-5; D possibly corresponds to TRBD1 (5 bases). CDR3 length equals 14 residues. The V and J ends lost 3 bases and 6 bases respectively, with 15 bases between them. CDR1 and CDR2 from the germline V gene are GTSNPN and SVGIG (reference sequence). The CDR3 region is CAWRATGVFQPQHF. The DNA of the CDR3 is TGTGCCTGGAGGGCCACAGGAGTATTTCAGCCCCAGCATTTT.

The chain recombines TRBV19 with TRBJ2-3; 13 bases map to TRBD2. Germline trimming cut 6 bases from V and 6 bases from J; bases unmatched to any gene: 6. Germline lookup yields CDR1 LNHDA and CDR2 SQIVND (reference sequence). The CDR3 runs 15 residues. CDR3 amino acids: CASSLLAGGGDTQYF. DNA of the CDR3: TGTGCCAGTAGCTTACTAGCGGGAGGGGGGGATACGCAGTATTTT.

The sample holds one count of this clone. The rearrangement joins TRBV18 to TRBJ2-5, with 8 nucleotides matching TRBD1. The germline V gene encodes CDR1 KGHSH and CDR2 LQKENI. This CDR3 has 13 residues. After removal of 6 bases from V and 5 bases from J, the junction contained 5 bases not matched to a gene. The CDR3 reads CASSRQGWETQYF. The CDR3 region has the DNA TGTGCCAGCTCGCGACAGGGGTGGGAGACCCAGTACTTC.

The chain recombines TRBV30 with TRBJ2-3; no clear D. Trimming took 4 bases from V and 4 from J, leaving 18 bases between them. The CDR3 length is 15 residues. Per germline, CDR1 GTSNPN and CDR2 SVGIG (reference sequence). In DNA, the CDR3 is TGTGCCTGGACAGCTCTATCATCTAGTCCAGATACGCAGTATTTT. As protein: CAWTALSSSPDTQYF.

The chain joins TRBV30 to TRBJ1-4, with 7 bases matching TRBD1. CDR3 length equals 16 residues. J was trimmed by 3 bases and V by 2 bases; bases with no gene match: 9. Germline CDR1 and CDR2: GTSNPN and SVGIG (reference sequence). The CDR3 sequence is CAWSPGQPKANEKLFF. For the CDR3, the DNA is TGTGCCTGGAGTCCGGGACAGCCGAAGGCTAATGAAAAACTGTTTTTT.